This T cell receptor beta chain was sequenced during a study of blood T cell repertoires in COVID-19. Original methodology: Scientists estimated how many nucleated cells there were by amplifying reference gene primers. Assay: immunoSEQ multiplex PCR; the TCRdb copy retains only in-frame clones and omits some. V and J calls plus clone size are reproduced from that table; the DNA served to infer D and trimming. The table shows about 120,000 clones, with 87% occurring only once. With 4 bases removed from V and 4 bases from J, the gap between germline ends came to 7 bases. The length of the CDR3 is 12 residues. CDR1 SNHLY and CDR2 FYNNEI come from the germline V gene.

The receptor was derived from a woman in her 70s with acute or convalescent COVID-19. Material: peripheral blood. The chain carries TRBV2 and TRBJ1-1; D unresolved. The CDR3 DNA reads as TGTGCCAGCAGTGCCCGGGGCACTGAAGCTTTCTTT. Translating gives CASSARGTEAFF.